The 2 T cell receptor beta chains presented below share a single source sample, sequenced in a study of T cells in Graves' hyperthyroidism and ophthalmopathy. The source material, RNA transcripts, was used to amplify TCR beta CDR3 regions. During a first-round RT-PCR of the TCR CDR3, the HTBI primer set was used. TCRdb processed the multiplex PCR reads anew with MiXCR; each CDR3 protein has one entry. This table holds hundreds of thousands of distinct CDR3 sequences, about 15% found once. Sequencing used blood. Receptors were obtained from a woman between 18 and 30 years old with Graves' hyperthyroidism.

This clonotype was seen at least ten times. V and J are TRBV11-2 and TRBJ2-7; D possibly corresponds to TRBD2 (6 bases). The CDR3 runs 13 residues. Germline CDR1 reads SGHAT; CDR2 reads FQNNGV. V was pared by 1 base and J by 5 bases, with 9 bases between. Here the CDR3 reads CASSLGWGDEQYF. As DNA, the CDR3 is TGTGCCAGCAGCTTAGGGTGGGGGGACGAGCAGTACTTC.

This clonotype came up a few times. The V call is TRBV7-8, the J call TRBJ1-2, with D possibly TRBD1 on 6 matching bases. CDR1 and CDR2 (germline): SGHVS, FQNEAQ. The V and J ends lost 3 bases and 6 bases respectively, with 20 bases between them. This CDR3 comprises 16 residues. CDR3 DNA sequence: TGTGCCAGCAGCTTGCAGGGGTTCCGGGTTAGCGATGGCTACACCTTC. It specifies CASSLQGFRVSDGYTF. The full variable domain, with the rest looked up from reference TRBV7-8 and TRBJ1-2, is GAGVSQSPRYKVAKRGQDVALRCDPISGHVSLFWYQQALGQGPEFLTYFQNEAQLDKSGLPSDRFFAERPEGSVSTLKIQRTQQEDSAVYLCASSLQGFRVSDGYTFGSGTRLTVV.